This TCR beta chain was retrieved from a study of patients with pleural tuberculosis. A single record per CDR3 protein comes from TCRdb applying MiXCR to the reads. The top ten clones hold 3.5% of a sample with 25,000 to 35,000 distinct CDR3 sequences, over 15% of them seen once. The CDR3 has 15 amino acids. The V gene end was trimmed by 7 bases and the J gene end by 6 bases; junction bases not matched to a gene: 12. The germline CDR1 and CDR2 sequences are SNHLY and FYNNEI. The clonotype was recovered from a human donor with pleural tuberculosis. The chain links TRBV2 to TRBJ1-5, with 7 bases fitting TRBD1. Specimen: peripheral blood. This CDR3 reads CASNPRGQLGQPQHF. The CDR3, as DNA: TGTGCCAGCAACCCGAGGGGACAGTTGGGTCAGCCCCAGCATTTT.